Each of the 14 T cell receptor beta chains below was sequenced from the same sample in a study of blood T cell repertoires in COVID-19. Repertoires were generated with immunoSEQ multiplex PCR, while TCRdb's copy carries only in-frame clones and drops some. The data contain some 200,000 clones, roughly 79% of them singletons. The sample comprised peripheral blood. The receptors come from a woman aged 40-49 years with COVID-19, enrolled during active disease.

The chain is built from TRBV19 and TRBJ1-2; D is ambiguous. CDR3 length: 13 residues. The germline V and J ends were trimmed by 6 bases and 6 bases, with 14 bases remaining between them. Germline V gene sequence: CDR1 LNHDA, CDR2 SQIVND (reference sequence). This chain's CDR3 is CASSFGGVDGYTF. DNA of the CDR3: TGTGCCAGTAGCTTTGGAGGCGTCGATGGCTACACCTTC.

This rearrangement joins TRBV20-1 to TRBJ2-7, with D maybe TRBD2 (6 bases). Looked up from germline, CDR1 is DFQATT and CDR2 is SNEGSKA (reference sequence). V gave up 3 bases and J gave up 0 bases, with 12 bases separating them. The CDR3 contains 14 residues. The CDR3 sequence: CSASRGLTSYEQYF. The CDR3 DNA follows: TGCAGTGCTAGTAGGGGACTGACCTCCTACGAGCAGTACTTC.

The CDR3 protein is CASSFTGDSPLHF. The CDR3 coding sequence is TGCGCCAGCAGCTTTACAGGAGATTCACCCCTCCACTTT. This rearrangement joins TRBV5-1 to TRBJ1-6, with a weak D call TRBD1 (5 bases). In germline, CDR1 is SGHRS, CDR2 YFSETQ. Trimming left V 2 bases short and J 8 bases short, with 8 bases between. The CDR3 sequence is 13 residues long.

This sequence joins TRBV21-1 and TRBJ1-3. TRBV21-1 is classified as a pseudogene. The CDR3 covers 15 residues. The CDR3 DNA is TGTGCCAGCAGCAACTTCGAGTTCACTGGAAACACCATATATTTT. Its protein is CASSNFEFTGNTIYF.

The J gene is TRBJ2-3, the V gene TRBV28; the match to TRBD1 covers 7 bases. Germline values: CDR1 MDHEN, CDR2 SYDVKM. The CDR3 extends over 15 amino acids. The junction had 6 bases not matched to a gene; V was cut back by 3 bases and J by 3 bases. This CDR3 reads CASSFTPTGTDTQYF. As DNA, the CDR3 is TGTGCCAGCAGTTTTACCCCGACAGGGACAGATACGCAGTATTTT.

The chain couples TRBV12-3 or TRBV12-4 to TRBJ1-2; 7 bases fit TRBD1. V was pared by 8 bases and J by 4 bases, with 4 bases of the junction left unmatched. The CDR3 covers 12 residues. The CDR3 DNA is TGTGCCAGCGACCGGGACAGCTATGGCTACACCTTC. It is translated as CASDRDSYGYTF.

The rearrangement links TRBV6-6 to TRBJ2-3; 8 nucleotides match TRBD1. Looked up from germline, CDR1 is MNHNY and CDR2 is SVGAGI (reference sequence). The V segment lost 5 bases and the J segment 0 bases; nucleotides outside the gene matches: 10. The CDR3 is 17 residues long. This chain's CDR3 is CASSPPRGQASTDTQYF. The CDR3 DNA follows: TGTGCCAGCAGTCCTCCCCGGGGACAGGCTAGCACAGATACGCAGTATTTT.

This chain links TRBV7-9 with TRBJ1-2, with D unresolved. This CDR3 is built from 13 residues. Trimming cost V 2 bases and J 4 bases, with 8 bases left between them. The germline gives CDR1 SEHNR, CDR2 FQNEAQ (reference sequence). The CDR3 loop reads CASSLLGSYGYTF. The CDR3 DNA reads TGTGCCAGCAGCTTACTGGGGAGCTATGGCTACACCTTC.

This sequence joins TRBV19 and TRBJ2-7; TRBD2 might be the D (5 bases). Germline lookup yields CDR1 LNHDA and CDR2 SQIVND (reference sequence). Trimming took 3 bases from V and 3 from J, leaving 9 bases between them. The CDR3 spans 13 residues. CDR3: CASSMAGGYEQYV. The DNA of the CDR3 is TGTGCCAGTAGTATGGCCGGAGGCTACGAGCAGTACGTC.

This clone was detected once. J is TRBJ2-1 and V is TRBV9; 9 nucleotides align to TRBD2. The junction had 3 bases not matched to a gene; V was cut back by 1 base and J by 4 bases. The CDR3 extends over 15 amino acids. Germline CDR1 SGDLS, CDR2 YYNGEE. The CDR3 sequence is CASSVLAGPYNEQFF. The DNA of the CDR3 is TGTGCCAGCAGCGTACTAGCGGGACCATACAATGAGCAGTTCTTC.

The chain joins TRBV5-4 to TRBJ2-7; TRBD1 aligns across 7 bases. CDR1 is SGHNT and CDR2 is YYREEE in the germline V gene (reference sequence). Trimming removed 5 bases from V and 0 bases from J; junction bases left unmatched: 5. CDR3 size: 14 residues. The CDR3 loop is CASSRQGNSYEQYF. The CDR3 nucleotides are TGTGCCAGCAGTCGACAGGGTAACTCCTACGAGCAGTACTTC.

This clone appeared a few times. This chain connects TRBV15 to TRBJ2-7; TRBD2 is a possible D gene (6 bases). V dropped 5 bases and J dropped 2 bases, with 16 bases sitting between them. This CDR3 is 15 amino acids long. Looked up from germline, CDR1 is LNHNV and CDR2 is YYDKDF (reference sequence). This CDR3 reads CATSSTGGSAYEQYF. The CDR3 nucleotides read TGTGCCACCAGCTCAACTGGGGGGTCGGCCTACGAGCAGTACTTC.

The V call is TRBV13, the J call TRBJ1-1; 9 bases fit TRBD1. The CDR3 runs 14 residues. Germline CDR1 is PRHDT and CDR2 is FYEKMQ (reference sequence). V lost 3 bases to trimming and J lost 5 bases; unmatched junction nucleotides: 4. The CDR3 nucleotides are TGTGCCAGCAGCTTGAGGGACAGGGCAACTGAAGCTTTCTTT. It specifies CASSLRDRATEAFF.

CDR3 nucleotides: TGTGCCAGCAGCGCATATGGGACAGGCGGGTACGAGCAGTACTTC. Its protein is CASSAYGTGGYEQYF. The chain is built from TRBV9 and TRBJ2-7; 8 bases are a match to TRBD1. J lost 4 bases, V lost 3 bases, and 9 bases had no gene match. The germline V gene encodes CDR1 SGDLS and CDR2 YYNGEE. This CDR3 is built from 15 residues.